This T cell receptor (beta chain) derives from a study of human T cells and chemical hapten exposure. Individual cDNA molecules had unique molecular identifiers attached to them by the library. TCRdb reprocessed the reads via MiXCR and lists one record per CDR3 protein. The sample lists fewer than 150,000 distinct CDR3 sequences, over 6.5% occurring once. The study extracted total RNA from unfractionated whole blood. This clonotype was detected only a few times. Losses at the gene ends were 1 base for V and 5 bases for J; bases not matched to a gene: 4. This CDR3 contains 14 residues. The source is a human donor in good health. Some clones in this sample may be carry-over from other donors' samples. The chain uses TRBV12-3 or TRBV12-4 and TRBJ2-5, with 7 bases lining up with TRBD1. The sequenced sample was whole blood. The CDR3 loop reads CASSLGGGSETQYF. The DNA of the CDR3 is TGTGCCAGCAGTTTAGGAGGGGGCTCGGAGACCCAGTACTTC.